A single TCR beta chain is shown here with its context. This sample is drawn from a study of blood T cell repertoires in COVID-19. Study in general: PBMCs, B-cell-depleted T cells, or T cells provided the cDNA or gDNA that made up the material.

After removal of 5 bases from V and 6 bases from J, the junction contained 7 bases not matched to a gene. Germline V gene sequence: CDR1 SGHTA, CDR2 FQGTGA. The CDR3 covers 15 residues. The repertoire was sequenced with immunoSEQ multiplex PCR; TCRdb's copy has only in-frame clones and lacks some. The table records about 82,000 clones, over 65% of them present only once. The sample consisted of peripheral blood. This chain joins TRBV7-3 and TRBJ2-2; 9 bases match TRBD1. The sequence derives from a human donor with acute or convalescent COVID-19. The donor label of this sample is uncertain. For the CDR3, the DNA is TGTGCCAGCAGCCCGGGGGACAGGGATGCCGGGGAGCTGTTTTTT. Protein product: CASSPGDRDAGELFF.